Following are 10 T cell receptor beta chains from one sample sequenced in a study of cytomegalovirus exposure and HLA in healthy donors. Only in-frame clones appear in the TCRdb table, and some are missing; sequencing was by immunoSEQ multiplex PCR. The sample has 120,000 or so clones, roughly nine tenths seen once; the top ten hold approximately 1.1%. Sequenced sample: PBMCs. The receptors were sampled from a woman younger than 30 in good health and CMV-seronegative.

The chain combines TRBV5-1 with TRBJ1-5, with TRBD1 matching over 7 bases. CDR1 SGHRS and CDR2 YFSETQ come from the germline V gene. This CDR3 region has 14 residues. The V segment lost 3 bases and the J segment 11 bases; nucleotides outside the gene matches: 11. DNA of the CDR3: TGCGCCAGCAGCTCGACAGGGTTTGGAGAGTCCCAGCATTTT. Residues: CASSSTGFGESQHF.

The chain has TRBV7-2 and TRBJ2-7; 11 bases are a match to TRBD2. With V trimmed by 6 bases and J by 6 bases, 4 bases remained unmatched. The germline V gene encodes CDR1 SGHTA and CDR2 FQGNSA. The CDR3 spans 13 residues. This chain's CDR3 is CASRRLAGSEQYF. The CDR3 DNA follows: TGTGCCAGCAGGAGACTAGCGGGATCCGAGCAGTACTTC.

The chain uses TRBV29-1 and TRBJ1-1, with a possible D match to TRBD1 (6 bases). CDR1 SQVTM and CDR2 ANQGSEA come from the germline V gene. The CDR3 consists of 12 residues. Trimming shortened V by 3 bases and J by 2 bases, and 7 bases separated the two germline ends. The CDR3 DNA follows: TGCAGCGTTGACAGGGGAAACACTGAAGCTTTCTTT. This translates into CSVDRGNTEAFF.

This clone was picked up one time. The J gene is TRBJ1-2, the V gene TRBV7-9, with D possibly matching TRBD1 (6 bases). V dropped 1 base and J dropped 8 bases, with 11 bases sitting between them. There are 13 residues in the CDR3. Germline CDR1 reads SEHNR; CDR2 reads FQNEAQ (reference sequence). CDR3 DNA: TGTGCCAGCAGCTTAGAAGGGGGTCAGGGCTACACCTTC. Its translation is CASSLEGGQGYTF.

The CDR3 reads CAISVTDSGRVTEAFF. The CDR3, as DNA: TGTGCCATCAGTGTTACCGACTCGGGTCGGGTCACTGAAGCTTTCTTT. V gene TRBV10-3 combines with J gene TRBJ1-1; D call uncertain. Trimming pared 4 bases from V and 4 bases from J, leaving 19 bases between. Germline CDR1 is ENHRY and CDR2 is SYGVKD. This CDR3 contains 16 residues.

The V call is TRBV5-1, the J call TRBJ2-3; 7 positions agree with TRBD1. Germline V gene sequence: CDR1 SGHRS, CDR2 YFSETQ. V lost 4 bases and J lost 3; bases outside the gene matches: 14. The CDR3 consists of 17 residues. The DNA for the CDR3 is TGCGCCAGCAGCACTATGTTCCGGGACAGCATTACAGATACGCAGTATTTT. As protein: CASSTMFRDSITDTQYF. Combining the CDR3 with reference TRBV5-1 and TRBJ2-3 gives the whole variable domain KAGVTQTPRYLIKTRGQQVTLSCSPISGHRSVSWYQQTPGQGLQFLFEYFSETQRNKGNFPGRFSGRQFSNSRSEMNVSTLELGDSALYLCASSTMFRDSITDTQYFGPGTRLTVL.

The rearrangement links TRBV2 to TRBJ1-2; D is unresolved. This CDR3 contains 14 residues. V lost 5 bases to trimming and J lost 1 base, with 11 bases between them. Germline V gives CDR1 SNHLY, CDR2 FYNNEI. CDR3 in DNA: TGTGCCAGCAGTCCAGGCGGGGATAACTATGGCTACACCTTC. This translates into CASSPGGDNYGYTF.

This chain joins TRBV9 and TRBJ2-2; D may be TRBD2 (5 bases). Germline values: CDR1 SGDLS, CDR2 YYNGEE. This CDR3 comprises 15 residues. Deletions cut 4 bases from V and 5 bases from J, with 15 bases between. In DNA, the CDR3 is TGTGCCAGCAGCCTAACAACTGGACTGACCGGGGAGCTGTTTTTT. It specifies CASSLTTGLTGELFF.

Many counts were recorded for this clone. The CDR3 bases are TGTGCCAGCAGTGAAACCGGGGATCTTTGGGGAAACACCATATATTTT. Amino acids: CASSETGDLWGNTIYF. V gene TRBV6-1 combines with J gene TRBJ1-3; D gene uncertain. V lost 2 bases and J 4 bases, leaving 15 bases between the germline ends. CDR1 and CDR2 from the germline V gene are MNHNS and SASEGT. The CDR3 spans 16 residues.

This clone appeared a single time. The CDR3, as DNA: TGTGCCAGCAGTAGCACCGGGACAGGGGGCGGGCATGAGCAGTTCTTC. Translated, it gives CASSSTGTGGGHEQFF. V and J are TRBV27 and TRBJ2-1; the match to TRBD1 covers 12 bases. Trimming at V came to 5 bases and at J to 8 bases, leaving 10 bases not matched to a gene. Germline values: CDR1 MNHEY, CDR2 SMNVEV (reference sequence). The CDR3 length is 16 residues.